These 16 T cell receptor beta chains originate from one sample sequenced in a study. TCRdb processed the 5' RACE reads anew with MiXCR; each CDR3 protein has one entry. Of about 59,000 distinct CDR3 sequences listed, about a fifth were seen once; the top ten hold 3.2%. Tregs were sorted as CD4+CD25+CD127-/low cells. Sequencing was carried out using tumor-infiltrating Tregs sorted from the breast tumor. Source of these receptors: a female donor with breast cancer.

V usage is TRBV5-1 and J usage is TRBJ2-3; TRBD1 agrees at 9 bases. Germline lookup yields CDR1 SGHRS and CDR2 YFSETQ. This CDR3 is built from 14 residues. The ends lost 5 bases at V and 4 bases at J; junction bases unmatched: 5. The DNA of the CDR3 is TGCGCCAGCAGAAGCACAGGGGGCTCAGATACGCAGTATTTT. This translates into CASRSTGGSDTQYF.

This clonotype was detected a few times. The rearrangement uses TRBV3-1 and TRBJ2-7, with 12 bases fitting TRBD1. Per the germline V gene, CDR1 is LGHDT and CDR2 is YNNKEL (reference sequence). CDR3 length: 15 residues. J gave up 5 bases and V 5 bases, and 7 bases lay outside the gene matches. The CDR3 nucleotides read TGTGCCAGCAGCGCCGGGACAGGGGGCTTCAACGAGCAGTACTTC. As protein: CASSAGTGGFNEQYF.

This chain's CDR3 is CASSWRRITDTQYF. The CDR3 nucleotides read TGTGCCAGCAGCTGGCGACGGATAACAGATACGCAGTATTTT. V usage is TRBV5-5 and J usage is TRBJ2-3, with D uncertain. CDR1 is SGHKS, CDR2 YYEKEE, per germline (reference sequence). The V end lost 3 bases, the J end lost 3 bases, and 11 bases lay between the germline ends. The CDR3 is made up of 14 amino acids. Full variable domain (missing parts from reference TRBV5-5 and TRBJ2-3): DAGVTQSPTHLIKTRGQQVTLRCSPISGHKSVSWYQQVLGQGPQFIFQYYEKEERGRGNFPDRFSARQFPNYSSELNVNALLLGDSALYLCASSWRRITDTQYFGPGTRLTVL.

The V and J genes are TRBV28 and TRBJ2-7, with D perhaps matching TRBD2 (6 bases). Germline CDR1 MDHEN, CDR2 SYDVKM. V gave up 6 bases and J gave up 1 base, with 13 bases separating them. The CDR3 spans 14 residues. The CDR3 protein is CASSPAGSSYEQYF. The DNA of the CDR3 is TGTGCCAGCAGCCCAGCCGGGAGTTCCTACGAGCAGTACTTC. Variable domain in full (rest from reference TRBV28 and TRBJ2-7): DVKVTQSSRYLVKRTGEKVFLECVQDMDHENMFWYRQDPGLGLRLIYFSYDVKMKEKGDIPEGYSVSREKKERFSLILESASTNQTSMYLCASSPAGSSYEQYFGPGTRLTVT.

About this clonotype itself: A clone one base away is much larger, so this may be a read error. The chain is built from TRBV6-2 or TRBV6-3 and TRBJ2-4, with 7 positions matching TRBD2. CDR1 and CDR2 (germline): MNHEY, SVGEGT. The V gene end was trimmed by 6 bases and the J gene end by 6 bases; junction bases not matched to a gene: 5. CDR3 length: 13 amino acids. The chain's CDR3 is CASRGGDGNIQYF. In nucleotides, the CDR3 is TGTGCCAGCAGGGGAGGGGACGGAAACATTCAGTACTTC.

This sequence joins TRBV9 and TRBJ2-1; the match to TRBD2 covers 7 bases. With 0 bases clipped from V and 9 bases from J, the junction kept 9 bases outside the gene matches. CDR3 length: 15 amino acids. Germline-derived CDR1 and CDR2 are SGDLS and YYNGEE. This CDR3 is CASSVDPREGTEQFF. CDR3 in DNA: TGTGCCAGCAGCGTAGATCCCAGGGAGGGCACTGAGCAGTTCTTC.

This chain joins TRBV3-1 and TRBJ2-6; D not resolved. Looked up from germline, CDR1 is LGHDT and CDR2 is YNNKEL (reference sequence). The CDR3 loop spans 15 amino acids. V was clipped by 1 base and J by 0 bases, with 4 bases between them. The CDR3 sequence: CASSQGRSGANVLTF. CDR3 nucleotide sequence: TGTGCCAGCAGCCAAGGGCGCTCTGGGGCCAACGTCCTGACTTTC.

As concerns this clonotype: A clone one base away is much larger, so this may be a read error. The rearrangement uses TRBV6-5 and TRBJ2-7; D may be TRBD2 (5 bases). Looked up from germline, CDR1 is MNHEY and CDR2 is SVGAGI. This CDR3 has 13 residues. V was shortened by 7 bases and J by 5 bases, with 15 bases between the two germline ends. The CDR3 reads CASNKGRGDEQYF. The CDR3 DNA is TGTGCCAGCAATAAAGGACGGGGAGACGAGCAGTACTTC.

This chain connects TRBV20-1 to TRBJ1-4; D is undetermined. The CDR3 totals 12 residues. The V end lost 3 bases, the J end lost 1 base, and 3 bases lay between the germline ends. CDR1 DFQATT and CDR2 SNEGSKA come from the germline V gene (reference sequence). The CDR3 loop is CSARGTNEKLFF. The CDR3 nucleotides are TGCAGTGCTAGGGGAACTAATGAAAAACTGTTTTTT.

This clonotype counts as medium-sized. This chain connects TRBV6-2 or TRBV6-3 to TRBJ1-2; the D gene is possibly TRBD1 (5 bases). The germline CDR1 and CDR2 sequences are MNHEY and SVGEGT. The CDR3 covers 13 residues. Trimming pared 6 bases from V and 8 bases from J, leaving 16 bases between. CDR3 protein: CASSLGQKGGYTF. The CDR3 region has the DNA TGTGCCAGCAGCCTCGGACAAAAAGGAGGCTACACCTTC.

The chain links TRBV5-1 to TRBJ2-5; TRBD2 is a possible D gene (6 bases). CDR1 is SGHRS, CDR2 YFSETQ, per germline. The CDR3 covers 15 residues. V dropped 5 bases and J dropped 0 bases, with 14 bases sitting between them. In nucleotides, the CDR3 is TGCGCCAGCAGACCCGGGACTGGAAACCAAGAGACCCAGTACTTC. Translation: CASRPGTGNQETQYF.

Only a few counts were recorded for this clonotype. The chain links TRBV7-9 to TRBJ2-1; possible D gene TRBD2, 5 bases. CDR3 length equals 13 residues. Germline V lookup: CDR1 SEHNR, CDR2 FQNEAQ (reference sequence). Trimming pared 1 base from V and 8 bases from J, leaving 9 bases between. The CDR3 DNA sequence: TGTGCCAGCAGCTTAGGAGGGTCTGATGAGCAGTTCTTC. Translating it yields CASSLGGSDEQFF.

To note about this clonotype: A much larger clonotype is one base distant, so this may be a read error. V gene TRBV5-1 combines with J gene TRBJ1-6; weak D call: TRBD1 (6 bases). The germline gives CDR1 SGHRS, CDR2 YFSETQ. The CDR3 is made up of 15 amino acids. V lost 0 bases to trimming and J lost 9 bases, with 13 bases between them. In DNA form, the CDR3 reads TGCGCCAGCAGCTTGGGACAGGTGAGTAGTTCACCCCTCCACTTT. It specifies CASSLGQVSSSPLHF.

This clonotype was detected a few times. The chain is built from TRBV9 and TRBJ2-5; 8 nucleotides match TRBD2. Germline values: CDR1 SGDLS, CDR2 YYNGEE. The CDR3 is made up of 16 amino acids. The V and J ends lost 0 bases and 2 bases, in that order; junction bases with no gene match: 6. CDR3 sequence: CASSVGAGGYQETQYF. The CDR3, as DNA: TGTGCCAGCAGCGTAGGGGCGGGGGGATATCAAGAGACCCAGTACTTC.

In this sample, this clonotype turned up a few times. V and J are TRBV30 and TRBJ2-2; D uncertain. Germline lookup yields CDR1 GTSNPN and CDR2 SVGIG (reference sequence). Trimming shortened V by 5 bases and J by 7 bases, and 14 bases separated the two germline ends. The CDR3 is 13 residues long. CDR3 nucleotides: TGTGCCTGGTCAGACCTAAGGAGCGGGGAGCTGTTTTTT. Translated: CAWSDLRSGELFF.

In regard to this clonotype: The conserved phenylalanine or tryptophan is not found at the CDR3 terminus, so this likely reflects a read error. The DNA is omitted, as the CDR3 cannot be located on it reliably, and the CDR3 follows TCRdb's listing. The V gene is TRBV5-1, the J gene TRBJ2-7; whether TRBD1, the table's D call, matches the DNA was not checked. The CDR3 spans 14 amino acids, including both terminal residues. Germline-derived CDR1 and CDR2 are SGHRS and YFSETQ. The chain's CDR3 is CASSSGGGTPTEYL.